This TCR beta chain comes out of a study of T cells expressing NK-cell markers. Turning to the study itself: Repertoire data for TCR beta were derived from sorted T cells (CD3+CD56+NKG2C+, CD3+CD56+NKG2C- and CD3+CD56-NKG2C+). Eight donors were sequenced, of whom seven were HCMV-seropositive, while the remaining one was HCMV-seronegative.

The CDR3 is 14 residues long. In generating TCR beta cDNA, 5'RACE template switching with UMIs was used. TCRdb reanalyzed the 5' RACE reads and collapses them to one entry per CDR3 protein, without DNA. This specimen shows approximately 150,000 distinct CDR3 sequences; the ten leading clones hold 9.5% to 15%. The chain is built from TRBV12-3 or TRBV12-4 and TRBJ2-7; TCRdb names TRBD2, which stays unverified in the absence of DNA. The source is a man younger than 35 in good health. Specimen: blood T cells: a sorted CD56 or NKG2C T cell subset, CD4+ or CD8+ T cells, or bulk PBMC T cells (not recorded which). The CDR3 spells CASSEGEAPYEQYF.